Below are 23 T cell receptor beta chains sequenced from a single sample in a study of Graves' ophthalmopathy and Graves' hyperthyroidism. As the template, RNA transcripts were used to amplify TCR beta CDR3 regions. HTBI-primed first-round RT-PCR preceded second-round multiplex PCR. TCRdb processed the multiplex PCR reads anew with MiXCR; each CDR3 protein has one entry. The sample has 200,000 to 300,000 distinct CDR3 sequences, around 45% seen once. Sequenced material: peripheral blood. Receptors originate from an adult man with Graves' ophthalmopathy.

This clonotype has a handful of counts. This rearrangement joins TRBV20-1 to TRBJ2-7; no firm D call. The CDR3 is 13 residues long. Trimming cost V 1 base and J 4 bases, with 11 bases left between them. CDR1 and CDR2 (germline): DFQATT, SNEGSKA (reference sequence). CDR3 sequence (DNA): TGCAGTGCTAGAGGGGTCGTGGGGTACGAGCAGTACTTC. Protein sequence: CSARGVVGYEQYF.

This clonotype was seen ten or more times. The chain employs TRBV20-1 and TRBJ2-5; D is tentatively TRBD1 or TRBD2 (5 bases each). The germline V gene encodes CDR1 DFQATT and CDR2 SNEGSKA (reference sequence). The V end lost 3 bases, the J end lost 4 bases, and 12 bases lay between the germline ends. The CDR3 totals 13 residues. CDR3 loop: CSARGPRGETQYF. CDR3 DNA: TGCAGTGCTAGGGGACCTAGGGGAGAGACCCAGTACTTC.

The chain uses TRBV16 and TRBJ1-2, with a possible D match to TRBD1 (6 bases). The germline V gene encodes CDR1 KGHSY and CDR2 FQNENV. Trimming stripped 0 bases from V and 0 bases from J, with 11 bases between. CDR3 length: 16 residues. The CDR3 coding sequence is TGTGCCAGCAGCCAATCGAATCAGGGGACTAACTATGGCTACACCTTC. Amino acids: CASSQSNQGTNYGYTF.

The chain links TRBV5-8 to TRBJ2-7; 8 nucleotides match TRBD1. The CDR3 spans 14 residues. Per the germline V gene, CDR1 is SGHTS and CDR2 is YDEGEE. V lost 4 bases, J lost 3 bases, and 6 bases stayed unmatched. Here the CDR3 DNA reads TGTGCCAGCAGCGCCGACAGGGGACACTACGAGCAGTACTTC. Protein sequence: CASSADRGHYEQYF.

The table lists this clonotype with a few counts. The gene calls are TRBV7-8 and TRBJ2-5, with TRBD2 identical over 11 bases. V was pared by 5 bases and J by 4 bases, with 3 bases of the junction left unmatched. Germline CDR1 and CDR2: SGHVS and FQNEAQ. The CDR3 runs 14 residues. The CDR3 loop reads CASSTGTSGETQYF. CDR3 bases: TGTGCCAGCAGCACCGGGACTAGCGGAGAGACCCAGTACTTC.

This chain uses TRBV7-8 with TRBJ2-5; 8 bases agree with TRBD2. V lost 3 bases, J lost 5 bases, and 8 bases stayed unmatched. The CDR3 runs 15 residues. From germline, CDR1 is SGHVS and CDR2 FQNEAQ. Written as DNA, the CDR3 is TGTGCCAGCAGCTTGGCCGTCGGGAGGGTGGAGACCCAGTACTTC. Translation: CASSLAVGRVETQYF.

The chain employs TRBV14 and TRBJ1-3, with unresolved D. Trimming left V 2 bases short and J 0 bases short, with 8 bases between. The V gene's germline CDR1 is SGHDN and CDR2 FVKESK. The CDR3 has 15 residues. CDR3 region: CASSQFKFSGNTIYF. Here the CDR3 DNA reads TGTGCCAGCAGCCAATTTAAATTCTCTGGAAACACCATATATTTT.

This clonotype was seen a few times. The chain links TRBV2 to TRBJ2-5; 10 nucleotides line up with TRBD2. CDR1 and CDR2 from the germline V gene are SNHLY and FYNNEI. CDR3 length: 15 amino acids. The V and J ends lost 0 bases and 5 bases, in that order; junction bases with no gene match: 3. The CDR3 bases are TGTGCCAGCAGTGAAGCCAGCGGGAGGGCGGAGACCCAGTACTTC. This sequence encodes CASSEASGRAETQYF.

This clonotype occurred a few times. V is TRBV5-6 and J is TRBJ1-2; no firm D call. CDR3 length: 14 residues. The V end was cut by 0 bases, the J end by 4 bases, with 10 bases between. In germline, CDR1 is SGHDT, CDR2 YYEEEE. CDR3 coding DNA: TGTGCCAGCAGCTTGGCCGAAGACACCTATGGCTACACCTTC. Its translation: CASSLAEDTYGYTF.

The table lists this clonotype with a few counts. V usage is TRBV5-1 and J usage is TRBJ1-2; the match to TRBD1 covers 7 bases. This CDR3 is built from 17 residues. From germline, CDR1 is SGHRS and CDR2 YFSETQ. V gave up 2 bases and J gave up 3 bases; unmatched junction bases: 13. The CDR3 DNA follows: TGCGCCAGCAGCTTACAGACAGGGCAGGGGGGGTACTATGGCTACACCTTC. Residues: CASSLQTGQGGYYGYTF. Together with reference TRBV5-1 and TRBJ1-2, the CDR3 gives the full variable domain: KAGVTQTPRYLIKTRGQQVTLSCSPISGHRSVSWYQQTPGQGLQFLFEYFSETQRNKGNFPGRFSGRQFSNSRSEMNVSTLELGDSALYLCASSLQTGQGGYYGYTFGSGTRLTVV.

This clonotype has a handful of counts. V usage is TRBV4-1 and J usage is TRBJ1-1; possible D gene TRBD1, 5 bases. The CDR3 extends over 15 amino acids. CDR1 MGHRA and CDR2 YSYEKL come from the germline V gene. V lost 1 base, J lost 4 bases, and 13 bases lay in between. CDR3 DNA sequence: TGCGCCAGCAGCCAAGGTCCAGGGATGGGCACTGAAGCTTTCTTT. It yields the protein CASSQGPGMGTEAFF.

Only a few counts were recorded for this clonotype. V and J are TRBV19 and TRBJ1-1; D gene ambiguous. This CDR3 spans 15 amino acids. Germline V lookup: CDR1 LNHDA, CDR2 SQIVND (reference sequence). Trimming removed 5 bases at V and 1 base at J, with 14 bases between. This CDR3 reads CASSVRPGGNTEAFF. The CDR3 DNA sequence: TGTGCCAGTAGTGTCAGACCGGGCGGGAACACTGAAGCTTTCTTT.

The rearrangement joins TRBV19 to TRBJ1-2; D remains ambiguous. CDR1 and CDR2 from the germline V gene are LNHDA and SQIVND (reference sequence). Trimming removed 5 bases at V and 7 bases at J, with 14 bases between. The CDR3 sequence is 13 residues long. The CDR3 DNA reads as TGTGCCAGTAGTGGTCGGCTATGGGCTGGCTACACCTTC. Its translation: CASSGRLWAGYTF. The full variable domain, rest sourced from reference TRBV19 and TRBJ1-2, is DGGITQSPKYLFRKEGQNVTLSCEQNLNHDAMYWYRQDPGQGLRLIYYSQIVNDFQKGDIAEGYSVSREKKESFPLTVTSAQKNPTAFYLCASSGRLWAGYTFGSGTRLTVV.

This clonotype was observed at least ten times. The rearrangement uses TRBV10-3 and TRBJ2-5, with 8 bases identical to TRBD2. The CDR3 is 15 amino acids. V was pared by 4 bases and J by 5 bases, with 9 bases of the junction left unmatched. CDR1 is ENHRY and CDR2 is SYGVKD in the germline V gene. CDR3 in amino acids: CAISGTGGAGETQYF. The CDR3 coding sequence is TGTGCCATCAGTGGAACGGGGGGGGCCGGTGAGACCCAGTACTTC.

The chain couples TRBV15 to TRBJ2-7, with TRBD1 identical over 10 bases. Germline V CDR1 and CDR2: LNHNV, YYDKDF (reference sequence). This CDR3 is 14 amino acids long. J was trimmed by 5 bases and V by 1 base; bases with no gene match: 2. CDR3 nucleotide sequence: TGTGCCACCAGCAGAGGACAGGGGGCCGACGAGCAGTACTTC. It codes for CATSRGQGADEQYF.

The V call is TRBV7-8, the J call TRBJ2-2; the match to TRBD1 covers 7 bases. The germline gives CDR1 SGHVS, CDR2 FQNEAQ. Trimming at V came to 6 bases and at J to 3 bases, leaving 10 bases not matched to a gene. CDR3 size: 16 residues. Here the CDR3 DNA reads TGTGCCAGCAGACCACCGGGACAGCGATACACCGGGGAGCTGTTTTTT. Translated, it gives CASRPPGQRYTGELFF.

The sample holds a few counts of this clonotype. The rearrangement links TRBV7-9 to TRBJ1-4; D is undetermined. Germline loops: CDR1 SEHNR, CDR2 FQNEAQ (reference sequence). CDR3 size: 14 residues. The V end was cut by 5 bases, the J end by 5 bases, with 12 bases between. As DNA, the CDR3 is TGTGCCAGCAGCCGTCAGGTCAACAATGAAAAACTGTTTTTT. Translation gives CASSRQVNNEKLFF.

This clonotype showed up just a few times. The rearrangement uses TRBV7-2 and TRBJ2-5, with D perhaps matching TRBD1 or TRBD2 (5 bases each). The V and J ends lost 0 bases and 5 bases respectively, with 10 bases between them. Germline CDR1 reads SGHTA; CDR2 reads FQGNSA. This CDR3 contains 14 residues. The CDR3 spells CASSLAGWGETQYF. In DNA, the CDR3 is TGTGCCAGCAGCTTAGCGGGGTGGGGGGAGACCCAGTACTTC.

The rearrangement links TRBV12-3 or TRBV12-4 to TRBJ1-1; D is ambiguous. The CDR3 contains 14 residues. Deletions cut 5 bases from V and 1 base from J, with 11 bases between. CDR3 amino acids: CASSPTQGNTEAFF. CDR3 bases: TGTGCCAGCAGTCCGACACAAGGGAACACTGAAGCTTTCTTT.

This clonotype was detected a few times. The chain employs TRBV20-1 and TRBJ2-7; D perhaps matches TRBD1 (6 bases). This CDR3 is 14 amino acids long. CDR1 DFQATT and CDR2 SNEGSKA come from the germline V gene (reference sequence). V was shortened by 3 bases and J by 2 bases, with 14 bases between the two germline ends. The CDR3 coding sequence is TGCAGTGCTAGGATGGGGCAGGGGACCTACGAGCAGTACTTC. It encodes CSARMGQGTYEQYF.

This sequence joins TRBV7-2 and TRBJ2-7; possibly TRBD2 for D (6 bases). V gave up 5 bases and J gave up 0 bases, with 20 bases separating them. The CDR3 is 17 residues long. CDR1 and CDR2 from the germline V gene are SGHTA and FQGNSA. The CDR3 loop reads CASSPGRGDLYSYEQYF. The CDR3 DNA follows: TGTGCCAGCAGCCCCGGGCGGGGAGACCTATACTCCTACGAGCAGTACTTC.

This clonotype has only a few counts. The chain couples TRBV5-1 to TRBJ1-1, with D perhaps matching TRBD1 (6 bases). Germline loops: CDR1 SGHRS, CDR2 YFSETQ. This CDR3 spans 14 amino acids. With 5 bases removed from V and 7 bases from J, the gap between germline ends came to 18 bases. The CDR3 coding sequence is TGCGCCAGCAGAGATGAAGGGGGGTCTGATGAAGCTTTCTTT. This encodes CASRDEGGSDEAFF.

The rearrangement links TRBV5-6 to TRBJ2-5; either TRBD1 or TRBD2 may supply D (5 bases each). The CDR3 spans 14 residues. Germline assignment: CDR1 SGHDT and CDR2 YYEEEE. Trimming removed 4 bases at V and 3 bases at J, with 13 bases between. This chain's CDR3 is CASSREQAKETQYF. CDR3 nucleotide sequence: TGTGCCAGCAGCCGGGAACAGGCCAAAGAGACCCAGTACTTC.